This TCR beta chain emerged from a study of cytomegalovirus exposure and HLA in healthy donors. Assay: immunoSEQ multiplex PCR; the TCRdb copy retains only in-frame clones and omits some. The table has about 240,000 clones, approximately 86% seen once. To note about this clone: The sample has other DNA sequences that encode this CDR3 too.

The V and J ends lost 5 bases and 7 bases, in that order; junction bases with no gene match: 5. This CDR3 is 14 amino acids long. CDR1 and CDR2 (germline): MNHNY, SVGAGI (reference sequence). The chain carries TRBV6-6 and TRBJ1-5, with TRBD1 matching 10 bases. Sequenced material: PBMCs. The source of this sequence is a woman under 40 in good health and CMV-seropositive. Here the CDR3 reads CASSHGQGGQPQHF. Here the CDR3 DNA reads TGTGCCAGCAGTCACGGACAGGGGGGACAGCCCCAGCATTTT.